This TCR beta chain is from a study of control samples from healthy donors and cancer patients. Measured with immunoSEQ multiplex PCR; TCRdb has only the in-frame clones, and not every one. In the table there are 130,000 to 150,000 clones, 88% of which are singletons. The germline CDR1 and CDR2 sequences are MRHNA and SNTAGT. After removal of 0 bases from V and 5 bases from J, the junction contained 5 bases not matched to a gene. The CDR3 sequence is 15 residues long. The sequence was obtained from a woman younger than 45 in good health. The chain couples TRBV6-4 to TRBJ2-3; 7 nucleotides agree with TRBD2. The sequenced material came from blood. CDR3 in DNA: TGTGCCAGCAGTGACTCGGCGGGAGAAATAGATACGCAGTATTTT. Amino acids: CASSDSAGEIDTQYF.